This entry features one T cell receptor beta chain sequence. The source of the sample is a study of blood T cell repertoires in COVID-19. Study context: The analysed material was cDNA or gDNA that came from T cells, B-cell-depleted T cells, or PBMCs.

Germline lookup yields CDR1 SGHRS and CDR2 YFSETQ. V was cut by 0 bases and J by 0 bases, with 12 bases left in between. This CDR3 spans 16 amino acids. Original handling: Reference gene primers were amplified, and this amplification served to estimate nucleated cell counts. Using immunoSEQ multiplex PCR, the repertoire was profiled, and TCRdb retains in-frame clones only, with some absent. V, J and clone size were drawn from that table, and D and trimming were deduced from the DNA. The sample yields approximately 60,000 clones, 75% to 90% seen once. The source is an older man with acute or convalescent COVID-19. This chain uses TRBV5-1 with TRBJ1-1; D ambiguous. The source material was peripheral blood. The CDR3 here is CASSLGHLTMNTEAFF. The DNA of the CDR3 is TGCGCCAGCAGCTTGGGACACTTGACAATGAACACTGAAGCTTTCTTT.